This entry describes one TCR beta chain. This receptor's antigen is unknown. It has no much larger one-base neighbor in the sample; base qualities were not kept. CDR1 and CDR2, per the germline V gene (reference sequence), are GTSNPN and SVGIG. The CDR3 measures 12 amino acids from cysteine to phenylalanine. The retained sequence is limited to the CDR3, 36 bases, with the frame set at the first base. V loses 1 base at its end and J loses 6 bases; junction bases beyond the gene matches: 3. The sample comes from a study of cytomegalovirus exposure and HLA in healthy donors (dated 2017 in TCRdb). In the study overall: An earlier analysis of 550 to 700 of the donors reported 250 to 300 Gb of sequence data and some 120 million unique TCR beta sequences from about 179 million T cells. An early release that covered approximately 600 HLA-typed donors contained around 330 gigabases of sequencing data and 85 million to 100 million unique TCR sequences. The genetic ancestry cluster associated with self-reported Caucasian donors included approximately 85% of the roughly 360 genotyped donors. The study aimed to test whether cataloging public T cell receptors could reveal signatures of past pathogen exposure. The study used immunosequencing to profile the T cell repertoires of approximately 630 subjects and linked those repertoires to cytomegalovirus serostatus. In addition to the first cohort of 500 to 850 subjects, a separate validation cohort of under 150 different subjects was used. High-throughput TCR immunosequencing, statistical association of individual TCRs with disease status, and machine learning were combined to predict cytomegalovirus infection status. A later analysis re-analyzed previously published TCR beta repertoires from 660 or so donors and added high-resolution HLA genotyping to study TCR occurrence patterns. In the later analysis, no new phenotypic data were used to find candidate immune exposures; instead, reliance was placed on TCR beta sequences and their occurrence across donors. An earlier analysis of nearly 600 of the donors applied high-throughput TCR beta sequencing to assess whether each TCR beta V gene segment acted as functional or pseudogenic. Alongside the repertoire data, information on donor age, sex, ethnicity and CMV serostatus was compiled. A later genetic analysis took genome-wide SNP genotypes for 398 of the 666 donors and used that subset as a discovery cohort. All discovery cohort repertoires had been generated on a single sequencing platform. HLA typing included class I and class II loci at four-digit resolution. The number of typed donors differed by locus: roughly 629-640 for A, B, C, DRB1 and DQB1; 500 to 550 for DQA1; 606 for DPA1; and around 490 for DPB1. A handful of DR-DQ haplotypes were handled as single units for association and clustering because linkage in the cohort was strong. Among almost 400 genotyped donors of the cohort, an average of about 240,000 unique TCR beta nucleotide sequences were sequenced per donor, around a sixth of them non-productive. Results the study describes overall, beyond this receptor: In a later genetic analysis, fewer N-insertions in productive TCRs were reported among donors in an Asian-associated ancestry cluster than the roughly 710-donor mean. The authors suggested that the approach could potentially be extended to other disease states and immunological phenotypes. In a later analysis, HLA-associated TCR beta chains were found to be more clonally expanded and to have lower generation probabilities than equally common non-associated chains. In a later analysis, TCR association rates were found to vary across HLA loci, with the most associated TCRs seen for DRB1 alleles and the fewest for HLA-C alleles. A later genetic analysis associated a missense DCLRE1C variant with V-gene and J-gene trimming of TCR beta chains, and an independent cohort replicated the association. A few of the identified cytomegalovirus-associated TCR beta chains were confirmed in vitro to be specific for cytomegalovirus antigens. Only TCR beta chains were sequenced in this cohort, and the absence of alpha or paired-chain data limited detectable features. Broadly in line with IMGT annotations, most TCR beta V segments showed up in productive rearrangements about 87% or about 30% of the time in an earlier analysis of 587 of the donors. The study listed 150 to 200 TCR beta chains as associated with cytomegalovirus. The earlier analysis of a few hundred of the donors excluded over 15 rarely observed V segments, including chromosome 9 orphons, because counts were too low. Most CMV-associated TCR beta chains appeared to be HLA-restricted in a later analysis, and the HLA associations seemed to be driven largely by CMV exposure. Cytomegalovirus status was reported to be diagnosed by the classifier with high specificity and sensitivity in both the original and validation cohorts. The presence/absence analyses assumed that sequencing depth was roughly uniform across donors, and that assumption may not be true. Correlated functional status among segregating V segments might reflect linkage disequilibrium, but an unknown experimental factor could not be ruled out. At a false discovery rate of 0.05, a later analysis linked 16,951 TCR beta sequences to specific HLA alleles. The only immune exposure information available for the cohort was CMV serostatus. Because HLA typing was unavailable for some donors at each locus, only the typed subset was used in association tests. Assigning TCR associations to individual alleles was difficult when HLA alleles, especially DR and DQ, strongly co-occurred. According to a later analysis, parvovirus B19, influenza, CMV and Epstein-Barr virus appeared linked to several top co-occurrence clusters. While some public TCRs were present in many individuals, most TCR sequences turned up only very rarely across donors. Some IMGT-functional V segments, including TRBV6-2 and TRBV6-3, could not be distinguished by the 87-base-pair reads and were therefore excluded. A further reported finding was that TCR beta sequences accurately predicted the HLA-A and HLA-B alleles for most subjects in the first cohort. The sequencing pipeline was judged likely to have produced a cluster of highly shared sequence variants as a technical artifact.

The cohort consisted of approximately 670 healthy bone marrow donors. All cohort members were sampled while nominally healthy, although unrecorded immune exposures were likely present. CMV serostatus was positive for about 270 and negative for about 55% of the 666 cohort members, and was not recorded for this donor. Every donor gave a peripheral blood sample, and the peripheral blood mononuclear cells from that sample were used for TCR beta sequencing. Genomic DNA extraction from the blood cell samples was performed with the Qiagen DNeasy Blood Extraction Kit. The library came from the immunoSEQ multiplex PCR assay. A mixture of 60 forward primers for TCR Vbeta segments and 13 reverse primers for TCR Jbeta segments was used in the multiplex PCR. Amplification of the CDR3 region of rearranged TCR beta genes was performed with a multiplex PCR assay on genomic DNA. The amplified TCR beta libraries were sequenced on the Illumina HiSeq System as 87-base-pair reads. The study's own analysis went as follows. A later analysis counted approximately 84 million unique TCR beta chains across the 690 or so repertoires, and some 11 million of these chains were shared by at least two donors. A nearest-neighbor algorithm error-corrected the raw reads and collapsed the reads into unique sequences, merging closely related sequences to remove PCR and sequencing errors. V, D and J gene segments were assigned by aligning CDR3 sequences to IMGT reference sequences. For a sequence to be retained, at least a six-nucleotide match to both a V gene segment and a J gene segment was required. A rearrangement was called productive if the CDR3 had no stop codons and remained in frame with V and J, and every other rearrangement was called non-productive. Following IMGT convention, CDR3 was defined as the stretch from the second conserved V-encoded cysteine to the conserved J-encoded phenylalanine. The earlier analysis of about 500 of the donors excluded sequences that lacked an unambiguous match to a single V gene segment. In an earlier analysis of approximately 610 of the donors, V segments were called functional above 56.7% productive rearrangements and were called segregating when the between-donor standard deviation exceeded 5%. To diagnose cytomegalovirus status from the catalog of TCR beta chain sequences, a statistical classification framework was built. In a later analysis, TCR nucleotide sequences were compared against IMGT/GENE-DB human TR gene sequences so that V and J genes could be assigned. The TCRdist pipeline was used in a later analysis to assign CDR3 sequences and most-parsimonious VDJ recombination scenarios. In a later analysis, each TCR beta chain was defined by its CDR3 amino acid sequence together with its V-gene family, and reads without a unique V-gene family were excluded. A later analysis removed 550 to 650 highly shared, low-generation-probability nucleotide sequences to deal with suspected cross-contamination and a sequencing artifact. In a later analysis, a clonal expansion index was calculated for each public chain from normalized within-repertoire ranks of inferred template counts. Generation probabilities in a later analysis came from a VDJ recombination model fitted to out-of-frame rearrangements, and those results were checked against IGoR. In a later analysis, TCR-TCR, TCR-HLA and TCR-CMV co-occurrence was scored with hypergeometric tests, and a repertoire-size bias correction was applied to TCR pairs. To estimate false discovery rates, a later analysis permuted the HLA or CMV assignments 20 times. In a later analysis, co-occurring TCRs were grouped using DBSCAN, and TCRdist sequence similarity was added for clustering within HLA-allele-positive subsets. Repertoires with fewer than 30,000 or more than 120,000 public chains were left out of co-occurrence clustering, as were several repertoires with anomalous nucleotide sharing. Not all clones reach the TCRdb copy of this immuneACCESS table, which keeps in-frame sequences only. Checked studies attribute under half of the gap to unresolved V genes and leave the rest unexplained. That table is the source of V, J and clone size, and D and trimming were worked out from the DNA. Here the sample has more than 130,000 clones; 73% occur a single time. Of the sample, about 15% is held by the ten largest clones.

This receptor was taken from a human donor in good health. The rearrangement joined TRBV30 to TRBJ2-7, with 7 bases matching TRBD2. The sample taken for sequencing was PBMCs. Here the CDR3 is given as CAWSAASGEQYF. The DNA sequence follows: TGTGCCTGGAGTGCCGCTAGCGGCGAGCAGTACTTC.